These 8 T cell receptor beta chains came from one sample sequenced in a study of blood T cell repertoires in COVID-19. The protocol was immunoSEQ multiplex PCR, while the TCRdb copy is restricted to in-frame clones and leaves out a portion. The sample gives about 330,000 clones, approximately 88% of which show up once; 9.9% is in the top ten. Sequencing was performed on peripheral blood. The receptor set was obtained from a man aged 30 to 45 with COVID-19, enrolled during active disease.

Notes on this clone: The same CDR3 also results from other DNA sequences found in this sample. The CDR3 loop is CASSLTGYTEAFF. The CDR3 coding sequence is TGTGCCAGCAGCTTGACAGGGTACACTGAAGCTTTCTTT. J is TRBJ1-1 and V is TRBV7-2; 7 positions match TRBD1. CDR1 is SGHTA, CDR2 FQGNSA, per germline. This CDR3 region has 13 residues. Germline trimming cut 3 bases from V and 3 bases from J; bases unmatched to any gene: 1.

The chain links TRBV5-4 to TRBJ2-3; 16 bases map to TRBD2. Trimming took 4 bases from V and 2 from J; bases not matched to a gene: 4. The CDR3 runs 17 residues. Germline assignment: CDR1 SGHNT and CDR2 YYREEE (reference sequence). Written as DNA, the CDR3 is TGTGCCAGCAGCGGGACTAGCGGGGGGGGAGACACAGATACGCAGTATTTT. Residues: CASSGTSGGGDTDTQYF.

The genes are TRBV3-1 (or the pseudogene TRBV3-2) and TRBJ1-1; no firm D call. This CDR3 comprises 13 residues. V lost 1 base and J lost 7, with 10 bases in between. Germline-derived CDR1 and CDR2 are LGHDT and YNNKEL (reference sequence). The CDR3 sequence is CASSQAPGGEAFF. Written as DNA, the CDR3 is TGTGCCAGCAGCCAAGCCCCGGGAGGTGAAGCTTTCTTT.

The V gene is TRBV6-6, the J gene TRBJ2-7; D perhaps matches TRBD1 (5 bases). CDR1 and CDR2 (germline): MNHNY, SVGAGI (reference sequence). The CDR3 is 13 amino acids. The V gene lost 4 bases and the J gene lost 6 bases, with 13 bases spanning the gap. CDR3 region: CASSWAGQGEQYF. CDR3 coding DNA: TGTGCCAGCAGTTGGGCAGGGCAGGGCGAGCAGTACTTC.

The V gene is TRBV30, the J gene TRBJ2-1; perhaps TRBD2 as D (6 bases). Germline V gene data show CDR1 as GTSNPN and CDR2 as SVGIG (reference sequence). There are 14 residues in the CDR3. The ends were cut back, 2 bases at V and 8 bases at J, with 16 bases in the middle. CDR3 residues: CAWSTLASIDEQFF. DNA of the CDR3: TGTGCCTGGAGTACCCTAGCGAGTATAGATGAGCAGTTCTTC.

Points on this clone: The junction does not match germline at one end; this may be a read error. The chain links TRBV7-8 to TRBJ2-2; 8 bases fit TRBD2. The germline CDR1 and CDR2 sequences are SGHVS and FQNEAQ. The CDR3 is made up of 15 amino acids. The CDR3 bases are TGCGCCAGCAGCTTACCGGGGGGGGTAGGCGGGGAGCTGTTTTTT. The encoded protein is CASSLPGGVGGELFF. Filled out from reference TRBV7-8 and TRBJ2-2, the complete variable domain reads GAGVSQSPRYKVAKRGQDVALRCDPISGHVSLFWYQQALGQGPEFLTYFQNEAQLDKSGLPSDRFFAERPEGSVSTLKIQRTQQEDSAVYLCASSLPGGVGGELFFGEGSRLTVL.

The chain recombines TRBV6-5 with TRBJ2-7, with 12 bases that match TRBD1. Germline V gene sequence: CDR1 MNHEY, CDR2 SVGAGI. This CDR3 has 16 amino acids. Unmatched junction bases numbered 5, after V lost 0 bases and J lost 5 bases. The CDR3 region has the DNA TGTGCCAGCAGTTACTCGAGCGGGACAGGGGGCAACGAGCAGTACTTC. It specifies CASSYSSGTGGNEQYF.

V gene TRBV4-1 combines with J gene TRBJ1-5; a weak D match, TRBD1 (5 bases). The CDR3 has 15 residues. The germline gives CDR1 MGHRA, CDR2 YSYEKL. Trimming left V 6 bases short and J 0 bases short, with 12 bases between. CDR3 region: CASSLQDNSNQPQHF. CDR3 in DNA: TGCGCCAGCAGTTTGCAGGACAATAGCAATCAGCCCCAGCATTTT.